The sequence of this T cell receptor beta chain was determined in a study of T-cell memory formation after mild COVID-19. TCRdb reanalysed the 5' RACE reads using MiXCR and keeps one entry per CDR3 protein. The profile shows around 200,000 distinct CDR3 sequences, 27% of them singletons. The table lists this clonotype with a few counts. Its target is unknown. Germline V gives CDR1 SEHNR, CDR2 FQNEAQ (reference sequence). V gave up 10 bases and J gave up 4 bases, with 10 bases separating them. This CDR3 has 11 amino acids. General study findings and limits: For contracting clones, CD4+ ones sat mainly in CM and EM, CD8+ in EMRA. Detection of some responders pre-infection suggested pre-existing cross-reactive memory T cells participated. SARS-CoV-2 specificity was not confirmed for second-wave clones peaking on day 37.

Sequencing was carried out using PBMCs or a T cell subset sorted from them (not recorded which). The receptor comes from an adult woman who had mild COVID-19 (a few samples of this study predate the infection). Cell type and time point are not known. This chain joins TRBV7-9 and TRBJ1-1; D not certain. The CDR3 DNA sequence: TGTGCCAACACACGAGGCACTGAAGCTTTCTTT. Amino acid sequence: CANTRGTEAFF.